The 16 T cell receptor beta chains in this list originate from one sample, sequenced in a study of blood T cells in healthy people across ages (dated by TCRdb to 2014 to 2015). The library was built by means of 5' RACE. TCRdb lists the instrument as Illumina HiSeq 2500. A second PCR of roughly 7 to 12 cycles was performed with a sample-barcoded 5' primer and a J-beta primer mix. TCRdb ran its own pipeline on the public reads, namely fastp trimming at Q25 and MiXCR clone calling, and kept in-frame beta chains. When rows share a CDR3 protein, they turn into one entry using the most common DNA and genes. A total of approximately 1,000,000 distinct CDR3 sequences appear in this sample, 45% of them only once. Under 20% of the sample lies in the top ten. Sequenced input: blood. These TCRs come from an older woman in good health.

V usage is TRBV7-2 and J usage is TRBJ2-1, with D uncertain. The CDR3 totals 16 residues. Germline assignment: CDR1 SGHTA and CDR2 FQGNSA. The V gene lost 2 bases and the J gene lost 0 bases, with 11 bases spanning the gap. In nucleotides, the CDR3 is TGTGCCAGCAGCTTAAAGGGCTCTAGCTCCTACAATGAGCAGTTCTTC. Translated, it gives CASSLKGSSSYNEQFF.

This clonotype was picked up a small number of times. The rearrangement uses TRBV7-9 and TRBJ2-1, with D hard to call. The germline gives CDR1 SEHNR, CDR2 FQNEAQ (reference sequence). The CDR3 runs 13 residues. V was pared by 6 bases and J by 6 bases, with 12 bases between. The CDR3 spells CASRLSGGNEQFF. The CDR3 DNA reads TGTGCCAGCAGGTTATCAGGCGGCAATGAGCAGTTCTTC. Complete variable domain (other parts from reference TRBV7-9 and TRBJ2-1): DTGVSQNPRHKITKRGQNVTFRCDPISEHNRLYWYRQTLGQGPEFLTYFQNEAQLEKSRLLSDRFSAERPKGSFSTLEIQRTEQGDSAMYLCASRLSGGNEQFFGPGTRLTVL.

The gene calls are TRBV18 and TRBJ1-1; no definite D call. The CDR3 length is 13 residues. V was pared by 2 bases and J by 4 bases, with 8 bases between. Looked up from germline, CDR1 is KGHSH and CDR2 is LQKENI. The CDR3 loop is CASSPSSGTEAFF. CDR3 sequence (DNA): TGTGCCAGCTCACCATCTTCCGGCACTGAAGCTTTCTTT.

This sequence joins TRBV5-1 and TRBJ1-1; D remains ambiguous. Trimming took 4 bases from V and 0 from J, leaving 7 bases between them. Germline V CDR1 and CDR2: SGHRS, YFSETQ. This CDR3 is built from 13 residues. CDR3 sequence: CASSGLMNTEAFF. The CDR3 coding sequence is TGCGCCAGCAGCGGCCTCATGAACACTGAAGCTTTCTTT.

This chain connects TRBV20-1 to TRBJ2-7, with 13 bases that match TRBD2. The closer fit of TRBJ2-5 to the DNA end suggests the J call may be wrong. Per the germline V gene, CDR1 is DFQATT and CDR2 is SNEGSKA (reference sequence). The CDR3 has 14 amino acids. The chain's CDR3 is CSALTSGRAETQYF. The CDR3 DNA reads TGCAGTGCCCTAACTAGCGGGAGGGCAGAGACCCAGTACTTC.

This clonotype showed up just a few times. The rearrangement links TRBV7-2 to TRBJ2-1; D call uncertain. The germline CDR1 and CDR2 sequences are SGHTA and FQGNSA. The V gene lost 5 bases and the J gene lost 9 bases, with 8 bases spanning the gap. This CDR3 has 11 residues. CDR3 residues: CASSLSVEQFF. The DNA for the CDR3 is TGTGCCAGCAGCCTAAGTGTTGAGCAGTTCTTC.

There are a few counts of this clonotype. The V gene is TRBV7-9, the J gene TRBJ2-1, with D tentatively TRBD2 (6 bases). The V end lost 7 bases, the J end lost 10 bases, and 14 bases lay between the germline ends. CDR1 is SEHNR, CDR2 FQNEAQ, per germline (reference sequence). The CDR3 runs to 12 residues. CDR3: CASNPIGGEQFF. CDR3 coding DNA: TGTGCCAGCAACCCCATTGGGGGGGAGCAGTTCTTC.

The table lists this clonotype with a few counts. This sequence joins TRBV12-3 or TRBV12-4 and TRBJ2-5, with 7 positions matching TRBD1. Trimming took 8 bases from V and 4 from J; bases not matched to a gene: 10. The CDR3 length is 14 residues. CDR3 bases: TGTGCCAGCGGTCCTACAGGGGATGGAGAGACCCAGTACTTC. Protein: CASGPTGDGETQYF.

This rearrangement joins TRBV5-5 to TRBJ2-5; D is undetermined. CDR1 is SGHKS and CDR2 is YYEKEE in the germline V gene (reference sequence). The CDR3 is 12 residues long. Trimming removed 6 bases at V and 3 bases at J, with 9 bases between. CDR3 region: CASIGQKETQYF. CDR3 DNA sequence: TGTGCCAGCATCGGGCAAAAAGAGACCCAGTACTTC.

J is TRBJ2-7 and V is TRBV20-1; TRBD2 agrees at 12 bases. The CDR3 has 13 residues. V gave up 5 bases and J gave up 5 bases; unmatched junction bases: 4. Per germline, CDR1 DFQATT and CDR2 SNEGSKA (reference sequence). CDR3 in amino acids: CSAWTSGNNEQYF. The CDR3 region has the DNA TGCAGTGCTTGGACTAGCGGGAATAACGAGCAGTACTTC.

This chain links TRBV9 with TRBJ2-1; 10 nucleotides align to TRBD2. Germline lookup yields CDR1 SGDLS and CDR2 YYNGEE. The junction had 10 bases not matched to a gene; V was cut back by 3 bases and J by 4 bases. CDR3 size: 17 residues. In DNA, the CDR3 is TGTGCCAGCAGCGCGAGACTAGCGGGTCCTGCTTACAATGAGCAGTTCTTC. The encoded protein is CASSARLAGPAYNEQFF. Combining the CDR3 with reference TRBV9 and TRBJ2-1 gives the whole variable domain DSGVTQTPKHLITATGQRVTLRCSPRSGDLSVYWYQQSLDQGLQFLIQYYNGEERAKGNILERFSAQQFPDLHSELNLSSLELGDSALYFCASSARLAGPAYNEQFFGPGTRLTVL.

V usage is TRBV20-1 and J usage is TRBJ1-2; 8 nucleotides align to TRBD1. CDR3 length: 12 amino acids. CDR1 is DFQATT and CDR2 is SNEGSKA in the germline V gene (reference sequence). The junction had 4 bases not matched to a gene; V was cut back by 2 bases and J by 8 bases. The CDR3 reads CSARQGAGGYTF. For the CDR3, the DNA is TGCAGTGCTAGACAGGGGGCGGGAGGCTACACCTTC.

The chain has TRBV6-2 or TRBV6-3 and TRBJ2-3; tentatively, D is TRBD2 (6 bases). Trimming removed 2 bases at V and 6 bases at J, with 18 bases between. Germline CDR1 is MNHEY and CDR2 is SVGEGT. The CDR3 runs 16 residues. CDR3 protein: CASSYRVAGISDTQYF. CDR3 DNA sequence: TGTGCCAGCAGTTACAGGGTGGCGGGAATTTCTGATACGCAGTATTTT.

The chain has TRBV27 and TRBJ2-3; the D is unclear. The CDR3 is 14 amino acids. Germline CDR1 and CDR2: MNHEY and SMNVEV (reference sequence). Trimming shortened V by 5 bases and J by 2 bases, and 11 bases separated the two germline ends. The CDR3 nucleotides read TGTGCCAGCAGTGTAGGGCGGTACACAGATACGCAGTATTTT. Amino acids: CASSVGRYTDTQYF.

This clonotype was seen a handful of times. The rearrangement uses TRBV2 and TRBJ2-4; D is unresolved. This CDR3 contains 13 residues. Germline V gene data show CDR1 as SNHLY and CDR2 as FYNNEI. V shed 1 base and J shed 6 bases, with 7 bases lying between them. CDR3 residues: CASSEDKGNIQYF. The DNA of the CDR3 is TGTGCCAGCAGTGAAGACAAGGGAAACATTCAGTACTTC. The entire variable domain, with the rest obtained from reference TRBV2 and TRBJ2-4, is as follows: EPEVTQTPSHQVTQMGQEVILRCVPISNHLYFYWYRQILGQKVEFLVSFYNNEISEKSEIFDDQFSVERPDGSNFTLKIRSTKLEDSAMYFCASSEDKGNIQYFGAGTRLSVL.

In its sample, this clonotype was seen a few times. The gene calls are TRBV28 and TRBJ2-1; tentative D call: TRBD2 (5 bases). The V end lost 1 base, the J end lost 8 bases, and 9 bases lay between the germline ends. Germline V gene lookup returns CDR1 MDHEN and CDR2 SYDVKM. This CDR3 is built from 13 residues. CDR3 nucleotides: TGTGCCAGCAGTTTATCCCAGAGGGATGAGCAGTTCTTC. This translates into CASSLSQRDEQFF. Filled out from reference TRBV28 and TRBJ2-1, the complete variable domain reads DVKVTQSSRYLVKRTGEKVFLECVQDMDHENMFWYRQDPGLGLRLIYFSYDVKMKEKGDIPEGYSVSREKKERFSLILESASTNQTSMYLCASSLSQRDEQFFGPGTRLTVL.